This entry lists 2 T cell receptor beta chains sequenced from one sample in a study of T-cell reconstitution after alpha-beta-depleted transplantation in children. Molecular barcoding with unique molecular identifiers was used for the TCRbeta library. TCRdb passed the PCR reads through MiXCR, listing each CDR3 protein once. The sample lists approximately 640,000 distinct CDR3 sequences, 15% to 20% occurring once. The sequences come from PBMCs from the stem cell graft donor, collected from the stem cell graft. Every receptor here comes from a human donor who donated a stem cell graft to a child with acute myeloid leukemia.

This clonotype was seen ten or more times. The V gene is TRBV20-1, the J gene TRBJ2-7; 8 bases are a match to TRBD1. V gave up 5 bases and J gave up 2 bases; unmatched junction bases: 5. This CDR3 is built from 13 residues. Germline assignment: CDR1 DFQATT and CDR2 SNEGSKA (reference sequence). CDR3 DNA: TGCAGTGCTTTGACAGGGGTCACCTACGAGCAGTACTTC. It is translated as CSALTGVTYEQYF.

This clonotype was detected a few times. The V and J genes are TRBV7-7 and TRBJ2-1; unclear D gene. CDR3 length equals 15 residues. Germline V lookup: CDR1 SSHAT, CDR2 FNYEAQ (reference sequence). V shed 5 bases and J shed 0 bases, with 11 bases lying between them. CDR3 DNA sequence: TGTGCCAGCAGCCAAAGTCGGAGCTCCTACAATGAGCAGTTCTTC. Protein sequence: CASSQSRSSYNEQFF.